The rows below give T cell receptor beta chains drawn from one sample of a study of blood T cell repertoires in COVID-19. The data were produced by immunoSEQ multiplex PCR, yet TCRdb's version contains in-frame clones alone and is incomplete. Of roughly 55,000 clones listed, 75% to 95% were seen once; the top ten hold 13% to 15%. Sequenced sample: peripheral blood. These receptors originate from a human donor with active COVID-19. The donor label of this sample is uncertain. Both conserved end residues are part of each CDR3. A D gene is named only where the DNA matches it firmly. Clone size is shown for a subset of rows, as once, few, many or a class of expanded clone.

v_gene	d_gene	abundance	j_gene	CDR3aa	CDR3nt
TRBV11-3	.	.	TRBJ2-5	CASSSRGQETQYF	TGTGCCAGCAGCTCAAGGGGGCAAGAGACCCAGTACTTC
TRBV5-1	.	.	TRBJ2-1	CASRQDSGQFF	TGCGCCAGCCGACAGGACTCGGGGCAGTTCTTC
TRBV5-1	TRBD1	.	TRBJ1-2	CASSFNRGKDYGYTF	TGCGCCAGCAGCTTTAACAGGGGGAAGGACTATGGCTACACCTTC
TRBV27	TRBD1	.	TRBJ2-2	CASRARTGGKAGELFF	TGTGCCAGCAGAGCCCGGACAGGGGGCAAAGCCGGGGAGCTGTTTTTT
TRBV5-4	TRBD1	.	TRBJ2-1	CASSFGQGSYNEQFF	TGTGCCAGCAGCTTCGGACAGGGTTCCTACAATGAGCAGTTCTTC
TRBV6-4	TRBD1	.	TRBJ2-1	CASSGDSSREQFF	TGTGCCAGCAGTGGGGACAGCTCAAGGGAGCAGTTCTTC
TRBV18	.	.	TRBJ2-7	CASSPPSGPNEQYF	TGTGCCAGCTCACCACCGAGCGGCCCAAACGAGCAGTACTTC
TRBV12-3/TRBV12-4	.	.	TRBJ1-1	CASSWAPRTEAFF	TGTGCCAGCAGTTGGGCCCCGAGAACCGAAGCTTTCTTT
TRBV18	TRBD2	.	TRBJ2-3	CASSTGTSGTDTQYF	TGTGCCAGCTCAACCGGGACTAGCGGCACAGATACGCAGTATTTT
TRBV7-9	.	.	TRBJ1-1	CASEAPVYTEAFF	TGTGCCAGCGAGGCGCCGGTGTACACTGAAGCTTTCTTT
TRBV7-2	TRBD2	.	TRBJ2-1	CASSLSGLAGGLNEQFF	TGTGCCAGCAGCTTATCGGGACTAGCGGGGGGGCTTAATGAGCAGTTCTTC
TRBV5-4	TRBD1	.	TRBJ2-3	CASSLGGTGADTQYF	TGTGCCAGCAGCTTGGGCGGGACAGGCGCAGATACGCAGTATTTT
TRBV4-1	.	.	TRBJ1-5	CASSVDPGGNQPQHF	TGCGCCAGCAGCGTGGATCCGGGGGGCAATCAGCCCCAGCATTTT
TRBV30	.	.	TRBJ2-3	CARTGLSSTDTQYF	TGTGCCCGAACGGGACTCTCGAGCACAGATACGCAGTATTTT
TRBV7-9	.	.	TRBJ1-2	CASSLRTDRGYTF	TGTGCCAGCAGCTTACGGACAGACCGGGGCTACACCTTC
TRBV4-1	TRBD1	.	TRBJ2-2	CASSRNPGQDTGELFF	TGCGCCAGCAGCCGCAACCCAGGACAGGACACCGGGGAGCTGTTTTTT
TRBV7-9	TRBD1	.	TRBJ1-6	CASRGDRGDSPLHF	TGTGCCAGCAGGGGGGACAGGGGAGATTCACCCCTCCACTTT
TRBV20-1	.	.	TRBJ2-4	CSASFSDIQYF	TGCAGTGCTAGCTTCTCCGACATTCAGTACTTC
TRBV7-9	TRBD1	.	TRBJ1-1	CASSYGAGGPEAFF	TGTGCCAGCAGCTACGGGGCAGGGGGCCCTGAAGCTTTCTTT
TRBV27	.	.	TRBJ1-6	CASRGPGSPLHF	TGTGCCAGCAGAGGCCCGGGTTCACCCCTCCACTTT
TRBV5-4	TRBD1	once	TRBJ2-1	CASAGTGGIRGHNEQFF	TGTGCCAGCGCCGGGACAGGGGGCATAAGGGGACACAATGAGCAGTTCTTC
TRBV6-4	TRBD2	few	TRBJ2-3	CASSPTSGDTDTQYF	TGTGCCAGCAGCCCCACTAGCGGTGACACAGATACGCAGTATTTT
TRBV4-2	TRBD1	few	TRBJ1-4	CASSQEGATGGNEKLFF	TGTGCCAGCAGCCAAGAGGGGGCAACAGGGGGAAATGAAAAACTGTTTTTT
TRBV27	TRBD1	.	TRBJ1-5	CASSSNRGGNQPQHF	TGTGCCAGCAGTTCAAACAGGGGAGGCAATCAGCCCCAGCATTTT
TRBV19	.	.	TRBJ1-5	CASSIGSRGMGQPQHF	TGTGCCAGTAGTATAGGTTCTAGGGGCATGGGTCAGCCCCAGCATTTT
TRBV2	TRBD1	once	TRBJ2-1	CASSEEGTGGGNEQFF	TGTGCCAGCAGTGAAGAGGGGACAGGGGGCGGGAATGAGCAGTTCTTC
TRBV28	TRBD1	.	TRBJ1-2	CASSSTGTGTYGYTF	TGTGCCAGCAGTTCCACCGGGACAGGGACCTATGGCTACACCTTC
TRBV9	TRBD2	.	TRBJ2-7	CASSVAGGYYEQYF	TGTGCCAGCAGCGTAGCGGGAGGGTACTACGAGCAGTACTTC
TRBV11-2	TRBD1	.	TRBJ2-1	CASSPVGGEQFF	TGTGCCAGCAGCCCCGTAGGGGGCGAGCAGTTCTTC
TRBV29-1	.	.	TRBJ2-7	CSVPGQGNEQYF	TGCAGCGTACCAGGCCAGGGAAACGAGCAGTACTTC
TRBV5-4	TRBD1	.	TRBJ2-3	CASSSPGGPKYF	TGTGCCAGCAGCTCCCCAGGGGGTCCGAAGTATTTT
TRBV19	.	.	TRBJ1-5	CASSIAGGSNQPQHF	TGTGCCAGTAGTATAGCTGGGGGCAGCAATCAGCCCCAGCATTTT
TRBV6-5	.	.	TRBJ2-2	CASNPQGNTGELFF	TGTGCCAGCAACCCTCAGGGGAACACCGGGGAGCTGTTTTTT
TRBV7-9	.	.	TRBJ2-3	CASSLGYRSTDTQYF	TGTGCCAGCAGCTTAGGCTACCGGAGCACAGATACGCAGTATTTT
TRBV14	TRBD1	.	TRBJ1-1	CASSPWTGWSTEAFF	TGTGCCAGCAGCCCCTGGACAGGGTGGTCCACTGAAGCTTTCTTT
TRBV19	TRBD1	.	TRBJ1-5	CASSTRWGQAGNQPQHF	TGTGCCAGTAGTACCCGGTGGGGACAGGCGGGCAATCAGCCCCAGCATTTT
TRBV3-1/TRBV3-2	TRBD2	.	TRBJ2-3	CASSPPGLAGGPTDTQYF	TGTGCCAGCAGCCCCCCGGGACTAGCGGGGGGGCCGACAGATACGCAGTATTTT
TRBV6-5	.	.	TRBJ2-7	CASSSRQDYEQYF	TGTGCCAGCAGTTCTAGACAGGACTACGAGCAGTACTTC
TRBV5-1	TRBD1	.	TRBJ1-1	CASSQGGTEAFF	TGCGCCAGCAGCCAGGGGGGAACTGAAGCTTTCTTT
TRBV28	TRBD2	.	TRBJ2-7	CASTSASGSSGIKQYF	TGTGCCAGCACCTCAGCGAGCGGATCTAGCGGGATCAAGCAGTACTTC
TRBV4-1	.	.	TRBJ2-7	CASSQDSLDEQYF	TGCGCCAGCAGCCAAGATTCCCTAGACGAGCAGTACTTC
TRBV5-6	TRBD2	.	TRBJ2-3	CASSFLSGGFSSTDTQYF	TGTGCCAGCAGCTTTCTTAGCGGGGGTTTTTCTAGCACAGATACGCAGTATTTT
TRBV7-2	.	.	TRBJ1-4	CASSLIGDNEKLFF	TGTGCCAGCAGCTTAATAGGGGATAATGAAAAACTGTTTTTT
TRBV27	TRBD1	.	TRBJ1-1	CASRGQGRNTEAFF	TGTGCCAGCAGAGGACAGGGGCGGAACACTGAAGCTTTCTTT
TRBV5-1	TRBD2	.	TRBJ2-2	CASKTTSGDGGAGELFF	TGCGCCAGCAAGACTACTAGCGGCGACGGGGGGGCCGGGGAGCTGTTTTTT
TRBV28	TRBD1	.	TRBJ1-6	CASSTGQGDYSPLHF	TGTGCCAGCAGTACGGGACAGGGGGATTATTCACCCCTCCACTTT
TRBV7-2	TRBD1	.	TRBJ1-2	CASSLRGTGYGYTF	TGTGCCAGCAGCCTAAGAGGGACAGGCTATGGCTACACCTTC